These 16 T cell receptor beta chains originate from one sample sequenced in a study of early T cells in non-severe SARS-CoV-2 infection. TCRdb processed the 5' RACE reads anew with MiXCR; each CDR3 protein has one entry. The data hold about 61,000 distinct CDR3 sequences, with roughly a tenth observed a single time. What was sequenced was whole blood. Every receptor here comes from an adult who was a healthcare worker with PCR-confirmed SARS-CoV-2 infection or an uninfected control (not recorded which).

This sequence joins TRBV19 and TRBJ1-4; no clear D. Germline assignment: CDR1 LNHDA and CDR2 SQIVND (reference sequence). The V and J ends lost 4 bases and 2 bases respectively, with 5 bases between them. The CDR3 runs 13 residues. The CDR3 region has the DNA TGTGCCAGTAGTAGCTCGACTAATGAAAAACTGTTTTTT. Residues: CASSSSTNEKLFF.

This clonotype was counted at least ten times. The V and J genes are TRBV6-5 and TRBJ2-7; D is uncertain. The CDR3 sequence is 11 residues long. Trimming left V 2 bases short and J 7 bases short, with 6 bases between. Germline V gene lookup returns CDR1 MNHEY and CDR2 SVGAGI. The CDR3 here is CASSYQREQYF. In DNA, the CDR3 is TGTGCCAGCAGTTACCAGCGTGAGCAGTACTTC.

This clonotype was found a few times. V is TRBV5-6 and J is TRBJ2-2; 8 bases line up with TRBD1. The CDR3 consists of 15 residues. The germline gives CDR1 SGHDT, CDR2 YYEEEE. Germline trimming cut 6 bases from V and 4 bases from J; bases unmatched to any gene: 8. CDR3 in amino acids: CASIPGRGRTGELFF. DNA for the CDR3: TGTGCCAGCATCCCTGGCAGGGGGCGCACCGGGGAGCTGTTTTTT.

This chain joins TRBV3-1 and TRBJ1-2; unclear D gene. V was trimmed by 0 bases and J by 5 bases, leaving 1 base between them. Per germline, CDR1 LGHDT and CDR2 YNNKEL (reference sequence). The CDR3 is 11 residues long. CDR3 amino acids: CASSQEYGYTF. CDR3 DNA sequence: TGTGCCAGCAGCCAAGAGTATGGCTACACCTTC.

This chain joins TRBV6-6 and TRBJ2-7; 8 bases match TRBD2. Germline V lookup: CDR1 MNHNY, CDR2 SVGAGI (reference sequence). J was trimmed by 4 bases and V by 0 bases; bases with no gene match: 8. This CDR3 region has 16 residues. CDR3 loop: CASSYSTLAGGYEQYF. CDR3 nucleotide sequence: TGTGCCAGCAGTTACTCGACCCTCGCGGGGGGTTACGAGCAGTACTTC.

This clonotype was detected a few times. The V and J genes are TRBV5-6 and TRBJ2-1, with TRBD2 as a possible D gene (6 bases). This CDR3 has 16 residues. Trimming cost V 4 bases and J 0 bases, with 14 bases left between them. Looked up from germline, CDR1 is SGHDT and CDR2 is YYEEEE. CDR3 loop: CASSPVGGSSYNEQFF. The CDR3, as DNA: TGTGCCAGCAGCCCCGTTGGGGGGAGCTCCTACAATGAGCAGTTCTTC.

This clonotype was seen many times. The CDR3 nucleotides read TGCGCCAGCAGTGAGTCGAGGGGCTTCGGGACACACACTGAAGCTTTCTTT. This encodes CASSESRGFGTHTEAFF. This sequence joins TRBV10-1 and TRBJ1-1, with D tentatively TRBD1 (6 bases). CDR3 length equals 17 residues. In germline, CDR1 is WNHNN, CDR2 SYGVQD (reference sequence). Deletions cut 0 bases from V and 3 bases from J, with 17 bases between.

The chain carries TRBV5-1 and TRBJ1-2; D uncertain. The CDR3 runs to 13 residues. CDR1 is SGHRS, CDR2 YFSETQ, per germline. V was cut by 0 bases and J by 8 bases, with 11 bases left in between. CDR3: CASSLDLSQGYTF. CDR3 sequence (DNA): TGCGCCAGCAGCTTGGATCTATCCCAGGGCTACACCTTC.

The rearrangement joins TRBV11-3 to TRBJ2-1; a weak D match, TRBD1 (6 bases). Trimming pared 2 bases from V and 5 bases from J, leaving 13 bases between. The CDR3 is made up of 15 amino acids. Germline CDR1 SGHNT, CDR2 YENEEA. The CDR3: CASSLRADSNNEQFF. CDR3 DNA sequence: TGTGCCAGCAGCTTACGTGCGGACAGTAACAATGAGCAGTTCTTC.

This rearrangement joins TRBV3-1 to TRBJ2-3; D ambiguous. V was clipped by 3 bases and J by 1 base, with 2 bases between them. CDR1 and CDR2 from the germline V gene are LGHDT and YNNKEL (reference sequence). The CDR3 length is 12 residues. The CDR3 protein is CASSQGTDTQYF. The CDR3 coding sequence is TGTGCCAGCAGCCAGGGCACAGATACGCAGTATTTT.

This clonotype was seen many times. CDR3 loop: CASTRQGDLTDTQYF. CDR3 in DNA: TGCGCCAGCACCAGACAGGGGGACCTCACAGATACGCAGTATTTT. This chain uses TRBV5-1 with TRBJ2-3; 9 bases fit TRBD1. The CDR3 sequence is 15 residues long. Trimming cost V 6 bases and J 2 bases; bases outside gene matches: 7. CDR1 and CDR2 from the germline V gene are SGHRS and YFSETQ.

This clonotype has a handful of counts. The rearrangement uses TRBV20-1 and TRBJ1-2; maybe TRBD1 (5 bases). Trimming took off 1 base at V and 4 bases at J, with 10 bases between the two ends. Looked up from germline, CDR1 is DFQATT and CDR2 is SNEGSKA (reference sequence). The CDR3 totals 13 residues. CDR3 sequence (DNA): TGCAGTGCTAGAGTCGGGGGGAGCTATGGCTACACCTTC. Protein: CSARVGGSYGYTF.

The gene calls are TRBV7-2 and TRBJ1-6; 7 positions agree with TRBD1. Trimming cost V 2 bases and J 0 bases; bases outside gene matches: 7. The CDR3 is 18 residues long. CDR1 and CDR2 from the germline V gene are SGHTA and FQGNSA. The CDR3 sequence: CASSLRGQESSYNSPLHF. As DNA, the CDR3 is TGTGCCAGCAGCTTAAGAGGACAGGAGAGCTCCTATAATTCACCCCTCCACTTT.

The rearrangement joins TRBV11-1 to TRBJ1-2; D ambiguous. V shed 5 bases and J shed 4 bases, with 11 bases lying between them. Germline assignment: CDR1 SGHAT and CDR2 FQDESV (reference sequence). The CDR3 length is 13 residues. This CDR3 is CASSLNPGYGYTF. As DNA, the CDR3 is TGTGCCAGCAGCCTAAATCCAGGCTATGGCTACACCTTC. The whole variable domain, remainder taken from reference TRBV11-1 and TRBJ1-2, is EAEVAQSPRYKITEKSQAVAFWCDPISGHATLYWYRQILGQGPELLVQFQDESVVDDSQLPKDRFSAERLKGVDSTLKIQPAELGDSAMYLCASSLNPGYGYTFGSGTRLTVV.

The gene calls are TRBV4-3 and TRBJ2-3; 8 nucleotides align to TRBD2. J was trimmed by 3 bases and V by 3 bases; bases with no gene match: 11. CDR1 LGHNA and CDR2 YSLEER come from the germline V gene. The CDR3 loop spans 17 amino acids. As DNA, the CDR3 is TGCGCCAGCAGCCATTTGGCCGGGACTAGTGTGACAGATACGCAGTATTTT. As protein: CASSHLAGTSVTDTQYF.

This clonotype came up many times. This sequence joins TRBV20-1 and TRBJ2-1; 9 bases fit TRBD2. V was pared by 3 bases and J by 7 bases, with 13 bases of the junction left unmatched. Per the germline V gene, CDR1 is DFQATT and CDR2 is SNEGSKA (reference sequence). The CDR3 is 16 residues long. CDR3 in amino acids: CSARSSGRPGGNEQFF. As DNA, the CDR3 is TGCAGTGCTAGGAGTAGCGGGAGACCCGGTGGTAATGAGCAGTTCTTC.